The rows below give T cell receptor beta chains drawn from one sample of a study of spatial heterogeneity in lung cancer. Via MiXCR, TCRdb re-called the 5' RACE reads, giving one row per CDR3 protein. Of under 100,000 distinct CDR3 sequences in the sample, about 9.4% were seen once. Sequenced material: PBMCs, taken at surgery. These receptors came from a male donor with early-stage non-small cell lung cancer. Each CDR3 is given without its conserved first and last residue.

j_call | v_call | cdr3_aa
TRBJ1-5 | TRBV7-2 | ASRAGSLNHQPQH
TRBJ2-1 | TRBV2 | ASSETGDYNEQF
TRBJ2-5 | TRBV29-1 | SVEVGQFQETQY
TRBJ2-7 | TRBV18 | ASSRAPSYEQY
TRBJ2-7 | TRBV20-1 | SAPGTSGRYEQY
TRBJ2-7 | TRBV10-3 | AIEDDGSYEQY
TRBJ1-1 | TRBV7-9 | ASSRKWGPTEAF
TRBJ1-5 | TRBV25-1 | ASRWGNQPQH
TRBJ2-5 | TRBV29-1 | SVAAVQETQY
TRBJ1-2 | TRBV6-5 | ASTTGAGAPGYT
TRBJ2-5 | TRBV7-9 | ASSLGLSGTETQY
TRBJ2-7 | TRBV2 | AGGAGTRYDEQY
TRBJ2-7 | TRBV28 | ASSWASGSYEQY
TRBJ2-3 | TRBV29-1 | SVEALLVAGDDTDTQY
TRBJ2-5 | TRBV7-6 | ASSLVAETQY
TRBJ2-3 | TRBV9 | ASSLGPPDTQY
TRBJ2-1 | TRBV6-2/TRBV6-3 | ASRDNYEQF
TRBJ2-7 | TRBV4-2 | ASSRRGGDSSYEQY
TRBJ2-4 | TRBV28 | ASSSISSGRYIQY
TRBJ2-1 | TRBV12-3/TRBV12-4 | ASSFKNEQF
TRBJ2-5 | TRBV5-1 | ASTSSIGGSETQY
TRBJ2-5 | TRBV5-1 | ASSLKDRGETQY
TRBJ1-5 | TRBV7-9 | ASSLEAGGGNQPQH
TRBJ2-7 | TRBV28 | ASPPGTGAPSYEQY
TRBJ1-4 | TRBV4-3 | ASSHLTGEVYEKLF
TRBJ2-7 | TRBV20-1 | SARTGGMYEQY
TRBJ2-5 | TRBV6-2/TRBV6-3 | ASSYLPRETQY
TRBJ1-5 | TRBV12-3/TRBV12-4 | ASSLKGPGNQPQH
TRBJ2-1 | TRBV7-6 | ASSLGILNEQF
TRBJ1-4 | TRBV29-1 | SVVRQGGEKLF
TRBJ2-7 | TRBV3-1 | ASSQRRNYEQY
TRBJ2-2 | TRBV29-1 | SVESQGDGELF